The 24 T cell receptor beta chains reported below all come from one sample, sequenced in a study of T cells in Graves' hyperthyroidism and ophthalmopathy (dated 2019 in TCRdb). The library was obtained by multiplex PCR. Reads for this sample came from an Illumina HiSeq 2000. The TCR beta CDR3 regions were amplified from the RNA transcripts. A first-round RT-PCR of the TCR CDR3 used the HTBI primer set with the Qiagen OneStep RT-PCR kit. Clones were called with MiXCR by TCRdb after fastp trimmed the public reads at Q25, and only in-frame beta chains were retained. Identical CDR3 proteins give one entry, which carries the most common genes and DNA. The sample contains roughly 250,000 distinct CDR3 sequences, 13% to 15% of them found a single time. Jointly, the top ten make up roughly 13% of the sample. The sample consisted of blood. These TCRs come from a woman between 35 and 50 years old with Graves' hyperthyroidism that later progressed to Graves' ophthalmopathy.

This clonotype has a handful of counts. The chain has TRBV5-5 and TRBJ2-7; weak D call: TRBD1 (6 bases). Germline CDR1 is SGHKS and CDR2 is YYEKEE (reference sequence). There are 16 residues in the CDR3. Trimming removed 2 bases at V and 2 bases at J, with 17 bases between. As DNA, the CDR3 is TGTGCCAGCAGCTTATTAGGACCCGGGACAACCTACGAGCAGTACTTC. Translation gives CASSLLGPGTTYEQYF.

Ten or more counts support this clonotype. The chain is built from TRBV25-1 and TRBJ2-1, with D maybe TRBD2 (6 bases). Germline V lookup: CDR1 MGHDK, CDR2 SYGVNS. V lost 6 bases, J lost 7 bases, and 13 bases lay in between. There are 13 residues in the CDR3. The CDR3 region has the DNA TGTGCCAGCAGGGAAGCGGGTAGGAATGAGCAGTTCTTC. It yields the protein CASREAGRNEQFF.

This clonotype was seen repeatedly, ten times or more. This rearrangement joins TRBV9 to TRBJ2-5; no reliable D call. This CDR3 is built from 14 residues. The V and J ends lost 0 bases and 2 bases respectively, with 8 bases between them. Per the germline V gene, CDR1 is SGDLS and CDR2 is YYNGEE. The CDR3 loop is CASSVDNRQETQYF. The CDR3 DNA sequence: TGTGCCAGCAGCGTAGACAATCGGCAAGAGACCCAGTACTTC. Using reference TRBV9 and TRBJ2-5 for the parts outside the CDR3, the full variable domain is DSGVTQTPKHLITATGQRVTLRCSPRSGDLSVYWYQQSLDQGLQFLIQYYNGEERAKGNILERFSAQQFPDLHSELNLSSLELGDSALYFCASSVDNRQETQYFGPGTRLLVL.

This clonotype came up a few times. This rearrangement joins TRBV5-6 to TRBJ2-7; D gene unclear. Trimming left V 1 base short and J 5 bases short, with 16 bases between. This CDR3 region has 15 residues. Germline CDR1 and CDR2: SGHDT and YYEEEE. The chain's CDR3 is CASSLSFWGLHEQYF. The DNA for the CDR3 is TGTGCCAGCAGCTTGTCGTTCTGGGGTCTGCACGAGCAGTACTTC.

This clonotype was observed at least ten times. The chain joins TRBV18 to TRBJ1-5; no definite D call. This CDR3 has 13 amino acids. V was shortened by 2 bases and J by 7 bases, with 9 bases between the two germline ends. CDR1 and CDR2 from the germline V gene are KGHSH and LQKENI. CDR3 loop: CASSPTPNQPQHF. CDR3 sequence (DNA): TGTGCCAGCTCACCAACACCAAACCAGCCCCAGCATTTT.

This clonotype came up many times. The chain combines TRBV27 with TRBJ2-3, with 7 bases matching TRBD2. V lost 2 bases and J lost 4; bases outside the gene matches: 15. Germline CDR1 is MNHEY and CDR2 is SMNVEV (reference sequence). The CDR3 is 18 amino acids. This CDR3 is CASSLLGGSGIIADTQYF. The CDR3 nucleotides read TGTGCCAGCAGTTTACTCGGGGGGAGCGGGATTATCGCAGATACGCAGTATTTT.

This clonotype appeared many times. The rearrangement joins TRBV5-1 to TRBJ2-3; 9 bases agree with TRBD1. V dropped 4 bases and J dropped 0; count of bases not matched to a gene: 6. In germline, CDR1 is SGHRS, CDR2 YFSETQ. The CDR3 extends over 16 amino acids. For the CDR3, the DNA is TGCGCCAGCAGCACGGGACAGGGTCTGAGCACAGATACGCAGTATTTT. Translating gives CASSTGQGLSTDTQYF.

This clonotype was detected many times. The chain links TRBV7-9 to TRBJ2-3; possible D gene TRBD2, 6 bases. The V gene's germline CDR1 is SEHNR and CDR2 FQNEAQ (reference sequence). Trimming removed 7 bases from V and 4 bases from J, with 18 bases in between. This CDR3 is 15 amino acids long. The CDR3 reads CASIKIPGGSDTQYF. The DNA of the CDR3 is TGTGCCAGCATCAAAATACCCGGGGGATCAGATACGCAGTATTTT.

At least ten counts were recorded for this clonotype. The chain uses TRBV29-1 and TRBJ1-3, with D unclear. Trimming took off 7 bases at V and 2 bases at J, with 18 bases between the two ends. Germline V CDR1 and CDR2: SQVTM, ANQGSEA. The CDR3 loop spans 15 amino acids. As DNA, the CDR3 is TGCAGCGCTACAACGTCTACTGACCCTGGAAACACCATATATTTT. It encodes CSATTSTDPGNTIYF.

This clonotype was counted ten times or more. The chain combines TRBV25-1 with TRBJ1-2, with a tentative D call TRBD1 (5 bases). The CDR3 spans 14 residues. V was clipped by 1 base and J by 5 bases, with 11 bases between them. Germline lookup yields CDR1 MGHDK and CDR2 SYGVNS. This CDR3 is CASSELHRRYGYTF. The CDR3 DNA is TGTGCCAGCAGTGAATTGCACAGGAGGTATGGCTACACCTTC.

This clonotype was seen a handful of times. The chain employs TRBV6-1 and TRBJ1-4; possibly TRBD1 for D (5 bases). The CDR3 runs to 14 residues. Trimming pared 4 bases from V and 4 bases from J, leaving 10 bases between. Germline CDR1 and CDR2: MNHNS and SASEGT. CDR3 coding DNA: TGTGCCAGCAGTGGAGGGACGGTTAATGAAAAACTGTTTTTT. This sequence encodes CASSGGTVNEKLFF.

This clonotype was seen ten or more times. This chain connects TRBV12-3 or TRBV12-4 to TRBJ1-2; a possible D gene is TRBD1 (6 bases). V gave up 6 bases and J gave up 11 bases, with 19 bases separating them. The CDR3 has 13 residues. The CDR3 coding sequence is TGTGCCAGCAGGCCGGCGGGGGAAGGGGGTTACACCTTC. Protein sequence: CASRPAGEGGYTF.

This clonotype has a handful of counts. The V gene is TRBV19, the J gene TRBJ2-5, with D perhaps TRBD2 (5 bases). Germline V CDR1 and CDR2: LNHDA, SQIVND (reference sequence). V was shortened by 7 bases and J by 1 base, with 13 bases between the two germline ends. This CDR3 has 14 residues. CDR3 sequence (DNA): TGTGCCAGTAATGACCCGGGAACCCAAGAGACCCAGTACTTC. Residues: CASNDPGTQETQYF.

This clonotype has ten or more counts. The chain has TRBV29-1 and TRBJ1-1; the D is unclear. From germline, CDR1 is SQVTM and CDR2 ANQGSEA. The germline V and J ends were trimmed by 5 bases and 3 bases, with 13 bases remaining between them. This CDR3 is 13 amino acids long. The CDR3 nucleotides read TGCAGCGTTCAAGGCAGCTATTACACTGAAGCTTTCTTT. Its protein product is CSVQGSYYTEAFF.

The rearrangement links TRBV5-4 to TRBJ2-3; D is ambiguous. Trimming took 8 bases from V and 1 from J, leaving 11 bases between them. CDR1 and CDR2 (germline): SGHNT, YYREEE (reference sequence). The CDR3 spans 13 residues. In DNA form, the CDR3 reads TGTGCCAGTATGGAAGTTGGCACAGATACGCAGTATTTT. This encodes CASMEVGTDTQYF.

This clonotype appeared many times. This rearrangement joins TRBV2 to TRBJ2-4, with unresolved D. V shed 3 bases and J shed 0 bases, with 9 bases lying between them. The CDR3 covers 15 residues. Per germline, CDR1 SNHLY and CDR2 FYNNEI. CDR3 in amino acids: CASSDSRVAKNIQYF. The DNA of the CDR3 is TGTGCCAGCAGTGACTCCCGAGTAGCCAAAAACATTCAGTACTTC.

The chain has TRBV18 and TRBJ1-1; D is unresolved. The V and J ends lost 2 bases and 2 bases respectively, with 15 bases between them. CDR1 is KGHSH, CDR2 LQKENI, per germline. The length of the CDR3 is 16 residues. DNA of the CDR3: TGTGCCAGCTCACCATTTACTGCCGGGGAAAACACTGAAGCTTTCTTT. It yields the protein CASSPFTAGENTEAFF. Variable domain in full (rest from reference TRBV18 and TRBJ1-1): NAGVMQNPRHLVRRRGQEARLRCSPMKGHSHVYWYRQLPEEGLKFMVYLQKENIIDESGMPKERFSAEFPKEGPSILRIQQVVRGDSAAYFCASSPFTAGENTEAFFGQGTRLTVV.

This clonotype was picked up many times. The chain recombines TRBV3-1 with TRBJ2-7; no reliable D call. Trimming left V 4 bases short and J 6 bases short, with 13 bases between. Per germline, CDR1 LGHDT and CDR2 YNNKEL (reference sequence). This CDR3 is 13 amino acids long. For the CDR3, the DNA is TGTGCCAGCAGCCCCCTCGTTTCGGGCGAGCAGTACTTC. Amino acid sequence: CASSPLVSGEQYF.

This clonotype has only a few counts. V and J are TRBV5-1 and TRBJ2-1; TRBD2 agrees at 14 bases. The CDR3 loop spans 19 amino acids. The V segment lost 4 bases and the J segment 2 bases; nucleotides outside the gene matches: 11. Germline V CDR1 and CDR2: SGHRS, YFSETQ. The CDR3 protein is CASSMPGTSGSSTYNEQFF. The CDR3 DNA is TGCGCCAGCAGCATGCCCGGGACTAGCGGGAGTTCCACCTACAATGAGCAGTTCTTC. Based on the CDR3 plus reference TRBV5-1 and TRBJ2-1, the full variable domain is KAGVTQTPRYLIKTRGQQVTLSCSPISGHRSVSWYQQTPGQGLQFLFEYFSETQRNKGNFPGRFSGRQFSNSRSEMNVSTLELGDSALYLCASSMPGTSGSSTYNEQFFGPGTRLTVL.

This clonotype was recorded many times. J is TRBJ2-1 and V is TRBV6-1; a weak D match, TRBD2 (6 bases). The CDR3 covers 18 residues. The V end was cut by 6 bases, the J end by 5 bases, with 26 bases between. Germline-derived CDR1 and CDR2 are MNHNS and SASEGT. Here the CDR3 DNA reads TGTGCCAGCAGAAATGGACGACTAGAGAGAAAAACTAACAATGAGCAGTTCTTC. Its protein product is CASRNGRLERKTNNEQFF.

This clonotype was observed a handful of times. The genes are TRBV19 and TRBJ2-7; D gene uncertain. The germline V gene has CDR1 LNHDA and CDR2 SQIVND (reference sequence). CDR3 length equals 17 residues. V lost 5 bases, J lost 9 bases, and 29 bases lay in between. In nucleotides, the CDR3 is TGTGCCAGTAGTCCTTCAATGGGCCCCAGTTATCGTGATGGGCAGTACTTC. This gives the protein CASSPSMGPSYRDGQYF.

This clonotype has ten or more counts. The chain carries TRBV18 and TRBJ2-1; 9 bases line up with TRBD2. Germline CDR1 is KGHSH and CDR2 is LQKENI. The ends lost 1 base at V and 5 bases at J; junction bases unmatched: 9. CDR3 size: 17 residues. CDR3 sequence: CASSPRVASGTNNEQFF. The CDR3, as DNA: TGTGCCAGCTCACCACGGGTGGCTAGCGGGACCAACAATGAGCAGTTCTTC.

Concerning this clonotype: A much larger clonotype is one base distant, so this may be a read error. The V gene is TRBV2, the J gene TRBJ2-1, with TRBD2 identical over 8 bases. There are 17 residues in the CDR3. Germline loops: CDR1 SNHLY, CDR2 FYNNEI. The trim removed 6 bases at V and 0 bases at J, leaving 10 bases unmatched. As DNA, the CDR3 is TGTGCCAGCAGCCCCCGAGAACTAGCGGCCTCCTACAATGAGCAGTTCTTC. Its translation: CASSPRELAASYNEQFF.

This rearrangement joins TRBV29-1 to TRBJ1-1, with 7 positions matching TRBD1. The CDR3 runs to 12 residues. V lost 8 bases to trimming and J lost 2 bases; unmatched junction nucleotides: 5. Germline CDR1 reads SQVTM; CDR2 reads ANQGSEA. CDR3 DNA: TGCAGCTCAAGGACAGGCAACACTGAAGCTTTCTTT. The encoded protein is CSSRTGNTEAFF. Variable domain in full (rest from reference TRBV29-1 and TRBJ1-1): SAVISQKPSRDICQRGTSLTIQCQVDSQVTMMFWYRQQPGQSLTLIATANQGSEATYESGFVIDKFPISRPNLTFSTLTVSNMSPEDSSIYLCSSRTGNTEAFFGQGTRLTVV.